This is a list of T cell receptor beta chains from one sample in a study of response to subunit inactivated influenza vaccine. TCRdb independently ran MiXCR on the RT-PCR reads; one entry per CDR3 protein. The top ten hold around 10% of the sample, which has fewer than 750,000 distinct CDR3 sequences, about 15% seen once. Sequenced here: PBMCs from blood, sampled 11 to 12 days after vaccination. Receptor source: a man aged 50-59 years who received an inactivated influenza vaccine. The CDR3 runs from the conserved cysteine through the conserved F or W. The order of the fields is V gene, clone size, J gene, D gene, CDR3 DNA, CDR3 protein. A D gene is named only where the DNA matches it firmly. Some rows have no size entry. The others give once, few or many, or a class for an expanded clone.

>TRBV12-3/TRBV12-4|many|TRBJ1-5|-
TGTGCCAGCAGCCTTAGTAGTGGCAATCAGCCCCAGCATTTT
CASSLSSGNQPQHF
>TRBV7-2|few|TRBJ2-7|-
TGTGCCAGCAGCTTATTTCATCCCTACGAGCAGTACTTC
CASSLFHPYEQYF
>TRBV5-6|many|TRBJ2-2|TRBD1
TGTGCCAGCACCACCGCAGACAGGGTTGCCACCGGGGAGCTGTTTTTT
CASTTADRVATGELFF
>TRBV20-1|many|TRBJ2-3|TRBD2
TGCAGTGCTAGAGACCTTGGTCGGGGGGAACTGGATACGCAGTATTTT
CSARDLGRGELDTQYF
>TRBV20-1|few|TRBJ1-4|-
TGCAGTGCGGGGAGAGGATTGGATGAAAAACTGTTTTTT
CSAGRGLDEKLFF
>TRBV24-1|few|TRBJ2-3|TRBD1
TGTGCCACCAGTGATCCGGGACAGCTCTACACAGATACGCAGTATTTT
CATSDPGQLYTDTQYF
>TRBV2|-|TRBJ2-1|TRBD2
TGTGCCAGCACTCCGACTAGCGGGCCCAACAATGAGCAGTTCTTC
CASTPTSGPNNEQFF
>TRBV29-1|few|TRBJ2-7|-
TGCAGCGTTGAAAGGGGGTCGGGCTACGAGCAGTACTTC
CSVERGSGYEQYF
>TRBV5-1|many|TRBJ2-7|-
TGCGCCAGCAGCTTGGTTCAGCGCTCCTACGAGCAGTACTTC
CASSLVQRSYEQYF
>TRBV5-1|-|TRBJ2-1|TRBD2
TGCGCCAGCAGCCTTGGCGGGAGTATATACAATGAGCAGTTCTTC
CASSLGGSIYNEQFF
>TRBV28|few|TRBJ2-7|TRBD1
TGTGCCAGCATCCCATCCGGGACAGGGTTCTACGAGCAGTACTTC
CASIPSGTGFYEQYF
>TRBV10-3|-|TRBJ2-2|TRBD2
TGTGCCTCCCGGACTAGCGGGGGACGTGCCTACACCGGGGAGCTGTTTTTT
CASRTSGGRAYTGELFF
>TRBV24-1|-|TRBJ2-3|-
TGTGCCACCAGTGATTTGGAAGGCGTAACAGATACGCAGTATTTT
CATSDLEGVTDTQYF
>TRBV20-1|many|TRBJ2-3|-
TGCAGTGCTCCGGGGCGCCCGGATACGCAGTATTTT
CSAPGRPDTQYF
>TRBV6-1|-|TRBJ2-7|TRBD1
TGTGCCAGCGGAGGGGGACAGGGGCGCTACGAGCAGTACTTC
CASGGGQGRYEQYF